This T cell receptor beta chain derives from a study of shared clonotypes between healthy human individuals (TCRdb year 2020). Notes on the research overall: A few men and two women, aged 18 to 49 years, made up the cohort. Between about 0.8 and 9 billion PBMCs per donor were obtained by leukapheresis. Per donor, three plates each were used for CD4 naive and CD4 memory, two for CD8 naive, and one for CD8 memory. To estimate repertoire size and how much clonotypes are shared between individuals, the study performed deep sequencing of blood TCR repertoires from about 5 healthy adults. Different laboratories and diverse techniques were used to prepare libraries and sequence TCR repertoires, to increase sequencing depth and limit assay-specific biases.

Results the study describes overall, beyond this receptor: Larger estimated clonotype richness was generally found for naive subsets than for memory subsets. Only blood was sampled, and tissue TCR repertoires likely differ from those in blood. Rarefaction of sorted-subset datasets indicated incomplete sequencing despite the large sequencing depth. Clonotypes shared by all four sorted-subset donors showed higher generation probabilities than non-shared clonotypes. Based on pairwise subsampling, the degree of clonotype sharing among donors was expected to be affected by sequencing depth. The small number of donors limited the genetic and exposure-history diversity represented. Roughly 5% of naive CD4, roughly 3.6% of naive CD8, about 2.5% of memory CD4, and more than 0.35% of memory CD8 clonotypes were shared across four donors.

The CDR3 covers 19 residues, taking in both the cysteine and the phenylalanine. Only CDR3 DNA is held: 57 bases, read in frame from base 1. The germline V and J ends show losses of 1 base and 4 bases respectively, and no gene match explains 11 bases of the junction. The CDR1 and CDR2 encoded by the germline V gene are SGHRS and YFSETQ. Using the deep immunoSEQ assay, multiplex PCR amplified TCR CDR3 regions from genomic DNA. For each cell subset, the extracted genomic DNA was distributed evenly across all wells of several immunoSEQ 96-well plates, and each plate served as one replicate. Each replicate PCR for sorted subsets received about 210 ng genomic DNA, equal to 28,000 or so T cell genomes. The purified libraries were quantified using a Qubit 3.0 fluorometer, sized with a Bioanalyzer 2100, and then quantified again using the KAPA Library Quantification kit. A separate single-read 150-cycle Illumina NextSeq 550 flow cell was used to sequence each immunoSEQ 96-well plate. Under the source paper's analysis protocol: Because the immunoSEQ output included only junctional sequences and no quality scores, the filtering could not be the same as the filtering used for full-length reads. To assign V/J genes and CDR3, sequences were annotated using PyIR, a Python wrapper for IgBLAST v1.9, with IMGT germline references. Any read was removed if the V/J assignment was weak (E-value above 1e-6), the CDR3 was missing, or the read contained stop codons, out-of-frame junctions, or ambiguous translated residues. V3J clonotypes were defined as sequences sharing an identical inferred V gene, J gene, and CDR3 amino acid sequence. To compute the percentage overlap between repertoires, the number of shared unique clonotypes was divided by the size of the smaller repertoire. Repertoire richness was assessed with RTK rarefaction, the Chao1 estimator, and Recon v2.1 estimates of unobserved clonotypes. OLGA was used to compute generation probabilities for all TCRbeta clonotypes that the gDNA method yielded from a handful of donors. The table comes from immuneACCESS by way of TCRdb, which keeps in-frame sequences with V and J called. Part of the clones is missing from these tables; in studies checked, under half for an unresolved V gene and the rest for unknown reasons. V, J and clone size reflect that table, while D and trimming were determined from the DNA. The sample has roughly 2.1 million clones on record, approximately 94% of them singletons. Roughly 1.7% of the sample is in the top ten clones.

CD8 naive samples were CD45RO-negative cells positively selected for CCR7, giving a CD45RA+CCR7+ population that excluded TemRA cells. The donors were healthy, HIV-negative adults with no recently reported acute infections or vaccinations. Every donor was a Caucasian adult living in Nashville, Tennessee, USA. Blood was collected by leukapheresis, and PBMCs were isolated by Ficoll-Histopaque density gradient centrifugation and then cryopreserved in liquid nitrogen vapor phase. Analytical flow cytometry was used to check the purity and quantity of every magnetically sorted T cell population. Genomic DNA was isolated from every sorted fraction and measured by UV absorbance on a Nanodrop 2000c. About this clone itself: The antigen it binds to is not known. Per-nucleotide qualities are absent, and no much larger clonotype sits a single base away.

Here the chain combines TRBV5-1 and TRBJ2-2; 12 bases in between match TRBD2. The sequence was collected from a man aged 18 to 30 in good health. Some clones in this sample may be carry-over from other donors' samples. Sequencing was carried out using naive CD8+ T cells from PBMCs. Interpreted using the paper, the cell subset or site label stands for: CD45RA+CCR7+. The CDR3 reads CASSLKRPSGRAGTGELFF. The base sequence is TGCGCCAGCAGCTTGAAACGTCCTAGCGGGAGGGCGGGCACCGGGGAGCTGTTTTTT.